Reported below is one TCR beta chain. The data were produced by immunoSEQ multiplex PCR, yet TCRdb's version contains in-frame clones alone and is incomplete. The table has tens of thousands of clones, 93% seen once; the top ten hold roughly 0.6%. The CDR3 consists of 15 residues. Per the germline V gene, CDR1 is SGHNT and CDR2 is YYREEE (reference sequence). The J segment lost 5 bases and the V segment lost 4 bases, leaving 10 bases of the junction unmatched. The data are from a study of T cell changes during pregnancy in multiple sclerosis. The sequences come from CD4+ T cells from peripheral blood mononuclear cells, collected in the third trimester of pregnancy. The TCR originated in a female donor with multiple sclerosis, enrolled in a pregnancy study. This sequence joins TRBV5-4 and TRBJ2-5; the match to TRBD2 covers 8 bases. The CDR3 nucleotides read TGTGCCAGCAGCACCCGAGCGGGAGCGATGGAGACCCAGTACTTC. Translated, it gives CASSTRAGAMETQYF.